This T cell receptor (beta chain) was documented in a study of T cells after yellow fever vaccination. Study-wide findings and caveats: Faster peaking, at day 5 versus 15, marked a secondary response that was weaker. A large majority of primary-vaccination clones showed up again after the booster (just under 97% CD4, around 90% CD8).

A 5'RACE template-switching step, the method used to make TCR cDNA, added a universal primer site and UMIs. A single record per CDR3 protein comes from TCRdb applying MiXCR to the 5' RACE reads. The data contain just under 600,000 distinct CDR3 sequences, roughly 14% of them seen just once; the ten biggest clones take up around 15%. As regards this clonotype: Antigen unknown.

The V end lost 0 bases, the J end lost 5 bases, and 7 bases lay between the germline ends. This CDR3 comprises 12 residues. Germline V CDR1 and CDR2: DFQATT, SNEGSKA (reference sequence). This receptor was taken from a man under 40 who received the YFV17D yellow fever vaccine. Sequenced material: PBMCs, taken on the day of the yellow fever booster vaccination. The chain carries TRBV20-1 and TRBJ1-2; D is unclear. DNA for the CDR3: TGCAGTGCTAGAGAACCGGAGTATGGCTACACCTTC. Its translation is CSAREPEYGYTF.